This T cell receptor beta chain was found in a study of shared clonotypes between healthy human individuals. The overall study: There were three CD4 naive, three CD4 memory, two CD8 naive and one CD8 memory plates per donor. Study-wide results and caveats: A limitation of the genetic and exposure-history diversity represented arose from few donors. Rarefaction revealed incomplete sorted-subset sequencing despite large depth.

Here immunoSEQ multiplex PCR was the method, and the copy in TCRdb shows in-frame clones only, minus some. The sample shows about 580,000 clones, roughly 98% of them seen only once. The CDR3 loop spans 18 amino acids. CDR1 SGHAT and CDR2 FQNNGV come from the germline V gene. With V trimmed by 3 bases and J by 0 bases, 4 bases remained unmatched. About this clone itself: Its cognate antigen is unknown.

Naive CD8 cells, CD45RO-negative and positively selected for CCR7, excluded terminally differentiated effector memory CD45RA+ cells. All donors qualified as healthy HIV-negative adults and had experienced no recent acute infections or vaccinations. The receptor comes from a man aged 25-45 years in good health. The chain links TRBV11-2 to TRBJ2-1, with 14 bases matching TRBD2. Sequenced sample: naive CD8+ T cells sorted from blood. CDR3 bases: TGTGCCAGCAGCTTCGGGACTAGCGGGAGTAGCTCCTACAATGAGCAGTTCTTC. Protein product: CASSFGTSGSSSYNEQFF.